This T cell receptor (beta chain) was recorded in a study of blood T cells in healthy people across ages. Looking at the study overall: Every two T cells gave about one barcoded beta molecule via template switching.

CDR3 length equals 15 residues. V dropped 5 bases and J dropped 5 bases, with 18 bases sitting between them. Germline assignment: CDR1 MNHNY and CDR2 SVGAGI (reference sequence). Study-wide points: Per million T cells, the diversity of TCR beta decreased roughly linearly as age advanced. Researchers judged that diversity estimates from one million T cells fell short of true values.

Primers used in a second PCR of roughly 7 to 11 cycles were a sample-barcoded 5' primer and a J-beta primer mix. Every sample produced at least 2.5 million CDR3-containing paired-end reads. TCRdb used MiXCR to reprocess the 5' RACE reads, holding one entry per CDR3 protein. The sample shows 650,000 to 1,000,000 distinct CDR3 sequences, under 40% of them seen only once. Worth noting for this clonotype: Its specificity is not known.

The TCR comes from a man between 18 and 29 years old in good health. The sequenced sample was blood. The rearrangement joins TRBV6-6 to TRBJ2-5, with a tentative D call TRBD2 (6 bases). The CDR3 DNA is TGTGCCAGCAGTGACACCGTTATAGGGAGGGAGACCCAGTACTTC. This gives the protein CASSDTVIGRETQYF.